These 22 T cell receptor beta chains were all obtained from the same sample, sequenced in a study of beta chain features in type 1 diabetes. Study observations and caveats: Type 1 diabetes patients had TCRB CDR3s that were shorter (moderately but significantly so) in all four CD4+ subsets.

As every portion of the isolated RNA was reverse transcribed, the sequencing read expressed TCRB transcripts. Sequencing was performed with immunoSEQ multiplex PCR; in TCRdb, only in-frame clones are kept and a portion is missing. The data hold roughly 340,000 clones, with roughly 14% observed a single time. Which antigens these TCRs recognize remains unknown. Sequenced: naive CD4+ T cells from blood. These receptors were obtained from a woman under 30 with type 1 diabetes.

This chain uses TRBV28 with TRBJ1-4, with D hard to call. In germline, CDR1 is MDHEN, CDR2 SYDVKM. V lost 5 bases and J lost 0, with 13 bases in between. The CDR3 has 16 residues. CDR3 nucleotides: TGTGCCAGCAGTCGGGAGATTTCTGCAACTAATGAAAAACTGTTTTTT. This translates into CASSREISATNEKLFF. The variable domain in full, completed from reference TRBV28 and TRBJ1-4, reads DVKVTQSSRYLVKRTGEKVFLECVQDMDHENMFWYRQDPGLGLRLIYFSYDVKMKEKGDIPEGYSVSREKKERFSLILESASTNQTSMYLCASSREISATNEKLFFGSGTQLSVL.

The chain couples TRBV30 to TRBJ1-2; D may be TRBD1 (6 bases). The CDR3 runs 13 residues. V gave up 4 bases and J gave up 4 bases, with 13 bases separating them. Germline V CDR1 and CDR2: GTSNPN, SVGIG (reference sequence). CDR3 amino acids: CAWNTGSPYGYTF. The CDR3 DNA follows: TGTGCCTGGAATACAGGGTCACCCTATGGCTACACCTTC. Full variable domain (remainder filled in from reference TRBV30 and TRBJ1-2): SQTIHQWPATLVQPVGSPLSLECTVEGTSNPNLYWYRQAAGRGLQLLFYSVGIGQISSEVPQNLSASRPQDRQFILSSKKLLLSDSGFYLCAWNTGSPYGYTFGSGTRLTVV.

This clone was picked up a small number of times. The chain recombines TRBV19 with TRBJ1-2; D is unclear. The V gene lost 3 bases and the J gene lost 4 bases, with 12 bases spanning the gap. The CDR3 spans 14 residues. CDR1 is LNHDA, CDR2 SQIVND, per germline (reference sequence). In nucleotides, the CDR3 is TGTGCCAGTAGTATCTATCCATCGAGCTATGGCTACACCTTC. It is translated as CASSIYPSSYGYTF.

This chain joins TRBV18 and TRBJ1-5; a possible D gene is TRBD1 (6 bases). Germline values: CDR1 KGHSH, CDR2 LQKENI. The CDR3 runs to 16 residues. V was cut by 6 bases and J by 0 bases, with 15 bases left in between. The CDR3 here is CASSMGADVSNQPQHF. In DNA, the CDR3 is TGTGCCAGCTCGATGGGGGCCGACGTTAGCAATCAGCCCCAGCATTTT.

This clone was detected only a few times. CDR3 amino acids: CAISPGQGVYNEQFF. CDR3 in DNA: TGTGCCATCAGCCCGGGACAGGGTGTCTACAATGAGCAGTTCTTC. The V gene is TRBV10-3, the J gene TRBJ2-1, with TRBD1 identical over 9 bases. CDR1 and CDR2 (germline): ENHRY, SYGVKD. The CDR3 spans 15 residues. V trimming: 6 bases; J trimming: 3 bases; junction bases outside the gene matches: 6.

This chain joins TRBV11-3 and TRBJ2-5; D not certain. The CDR3 has 13 residues. Trimming removed 3 bases from V and 0 bases from J, with 5 bases in between. Germline assignment: CDR1 SGHNT and CDR2 YENEEA. The CDR3 DNA reads as TGTGCCAGCAGCTTCAACTACCAAGAGACCCAGTACTTC. It codes for CASSFNYQETQYF.

The rearrangement links TRBV25-1 to TRBJ2-3, with D unclear. This CDR3 region has 14 residues. Deletions cut 3 bases from V and 5 bases from J, with 12 bases between. Germline loops: CDR1 MGHDK, CDR2 SYGVNS. This chain's CDR3 is CASSEIQTLDTQYF. In DNA, the CDR3 is TGTGCCAGCAGTGAGATTCAGACTTTAGATACGCAGTATTTT.

The chain employs TRBV7-9 and TRBJ1-2; D is ambiguous. The CDR3 runs to 13 residues. CDR1 is SEHNR, CDR2 FQNEAQ, per germline (reference sequence). The V gene lost 1 base and the J gene lost 5 bases, with 8 bases spanning the gap. CDR3 loop: CASSLVGVYGYTF. The DNA for the CDR3 is TGTGCCAGCAGCTTAGTTGGAGTGTATGGCTACACCTTC.

V usage is TRBV7-9 and J usage is TRBJ2-7; 7 bases match TRBD1. This CDR3 region has 14 residues. In germline, CDR1 is SEHNR, CDR2 FQNEAQ (reference sequence). J was trimmed by 0 bases and V by 4 bases; bases with no gene match: 3. CDR3 amino acids: CASSSGTDSYEQYF. In nucleotides, the CDR3 is TGTGCCAGCAGCTCCGGGACAGACTCCTACGAGCAGTACTTC.

The CDR3 region has the DNA TGCGCCAGCAGCCAAGAGGAGGGCAGCTATGGCTACACCTTC. Protein: CASSQEEGSYGYTF. The chain has TRBV4-3 and TRBJ1-2, with D uncertain. The germline gives CDR1 LGHNA, CDR2 YSLEER. V lost 0 bases, J lost 4 bases, and 9 bases lay in between. The CDR3 runs 14 residues.

In this sample, this clone turned up a few times. The rearrangement links TRBV5-1 to TRBJ2-1; 9 nucleotides line up with TRBD2. The CDR3 has 17 amino acids. CDR1 SGHRS and CDR2 YFSETQ come from the germline V gene. J was trimmed by 8 bases and V by 0 bases; bases with no gene match: 12. The CDR3 loop is CASSLAEWREGGDEQFF. DNA of the CDR3: TGCGCCAGCAGCTTGGCCGAGTGGCGGGAGGGCGGGGATGAGCAGTTCTTC.

This clone was counted a few times. This rearrangement joins TRBV28 to TRBJ2-1; the match to TRBD2 covers 7 bases. The CDR3 is 15 residues long. V dropped 10 bases and J dropped 7; count of bases not matched to a gene: 16. Germline V gene data show CDR1 as MDHEN and CDR2 as SYDVKM. This CDR3 is CAILSQSGKGNEQFF. For the CDR3, the DNA is TGTGCCATCTTATCCCAAAGCGGGAAGGGGAATGAGCAGTTCTTC. Looking up the rest from reference TRBV28 and TRBJ2-1 gives the full variable domain: DVKVTQSSRYLVKRTGEKVFLECVQDMDHENMFWYRQDPGLGLRLIYFSYDVKMKEKGDIPEGYSVSREKKERFSLILESASTNQTSMYLCAILSQSGKGNEQFFGPGTRLTVL.

This sequence joins TRBV4-3 and TRBJ2-1; D is uncertain. In germline, CDR1 is LGHNA, CDR2 YSLEER. The CDR3 covers 13 residues. V was cut by 2 bases and J by 8 bases, with 10 bases left in between. This CDR3 reads CASSQPQSHEQFF. The CDR3 coding sequence is TGCGCCAGCAGCCAACCACAGAGTCATGAGCAGTTCTTC.

There are a few counts of this clone. The rearrangement links TRBV28 to TRBJ2-7, with TRBD1 identical over 8 bases. The ends lost 8 bases at V and 6 bases at J; junction bases unmatched: 12. Germline CDR1 MDHEN, CDR2 SYDVKM. This CDR3 comprises 14 residues. CDR3 residues: CASRTHRGIGEQYF. The CDR3 coding sequence is TGTGCCAGCCGAACTCACAGGGGGATTGGCGAGCAGTACTTC.

This clone turned up a few times. This chain uses TRBV27 with TRBJ1-2; possibly TRBD1 for D (5 bases). Germline CDR1 and CDR2: MNHEY and SMNVEV (reference sequence). This CDR3 is built from 15 residues. The V end lost 8 bases, the J end lost 2 bases, and 18 bases lay between the germline ends. This chain's CDR3 is CASGRGFGANYGYTF. CDR3 coding DNA: TGTGCCAGCGGGAGGGGTTTCGGGGCCAACTATGGCTACACCTTC.

J is TRBJ2-1 and V is TRBV18, with D possibly matching TRBD2 (6 bases). Germline V gene lookup returns CDR1 KGHSH and CDR2 LQKENI. Deletions cut 3 bases from V and 0 bases from J, with 15 bases between. The CDR3 is 17 amino acids. Written as DNA, the CDR3 is TGTGCCAGCTCACCGCGACTTCTAGCGCACTCCTACAATGAGCAGTTCTTC. Translated, it gives CASSPRLLAHSYNEQFF.

CDR3 nucleotide sequence: TGCAGCGCGTCCCGGTGGACCGGGGAGCTGTTTTTT. Protein product: CSASRWTGELFF. The chain combines TRBV29-1 with TRBJ2-2; no firm D call. Between the trimmed V and J ends, which lost 7 bases and 5 bases, there was a span of 11 bases. CDR1 and CDR2 (germline): SQVTM, ANQGSEA. This CDR3 has 12 residues.

The chain recombines TRBV5-1 with TRBJ2-3, with D perhaps matching TRBD1 (7 bases). Trimming left V 0 bases short and J 9 bases short, with 32 bases between. The CDR3 has 20 amino acids. CDR1 SGHRS and CDR2 YFSETQ come from the germline V gene. The CDR3 reads CASSLAGGGAGELRRGTQYF. CDR3 bases: TGCGCCAGCAGCTTGGCCGGAGGGGGCGCAGGAGAGCTGAGAAGGGGGACGCAGTATTTT. Variable domain in full (rest from reference TRBV5-1 and TRBJ2-3): KAGVTQTPRYLIKTRGQQVTLSCSPISGHRSVSWYQQTPGQGLQFLFEYFSETQRNKGNFPGRFSGRQFSNSRSEMNVSTLELGDSALYLCASSLAGGGAGELRRGTQYFGPGTRLTVL.

The V call is TRBV6-5, the J call TRBJ2-3, with a tentative D call TRBD1 (6 bases). V was trimmed by 8 bases and J by 4 bases, leaving 13 bases between them. This CDR3 has 13 amino acids. Germline values: CDR1 MNHEY, CDR2 SVGAGI. The CDR3 DNA is TGTGCCAGCGGGAGAGGGGGTTCAGATACGCAGTATTTT. Translation: CASGRGGSDTQYF.

This clone was detected a few times. This chain uses TRBV4-3 with TRBJ2-1; TRBD2 aligns across 8 bases. V lost 0 bases to trimming and J lost 7 bases; unmatched junction nucleotides: 8. This CDR3 contains 16 residues. Germline V CDR1 and CDR2: LGHNA, YSLEER. CDR3 DNA sequence: TGCGCCAGCAGCCAAGATAGCAGCGGGAGTGGGAATGAGCAGTTCTTC. Encoded protein: CASSQDSSGSGNEQFF.

V usage is TRBV29-1 and J usage is TRBJ2-5, with 7 bases identical to TRBD2. From germline, CDR1 is SQVTM and CDR2 ANQGSEA. The CDR3 extends over 13 amino acids. V trimming: 7 bases; J trimming: 3 bases; junction bases outside the gene matches: 8. CDR3 amino acids: CSGWTSAKETQYF. Written as DNA, the CDR3 is TGCAGCGGTTGGACTAGTGCTAAAGAGACCCAGTACTTC.

This clone was seen more than once but under ten times. V is TRBV9 and J is TRBJ2-4; 8 bases map to TRBD2. CDR1 is SGDLS, CDR2 YYNGEE, per germline. CDR3 length equals 19 residues. V shed 4 bases and J 4 bases; nucleotides not matched to a gene: 19. The chain's CDR3 is CASSPNKAGELGRKNIQYF. CDR3 nucleotide sequence: TGTGCCAGCAGCCCAAATAAAGCGGGAGAGTTGGGCAGGAAAAACATTCAGTACTTC.